The clone carrying this TCR beta chain appeared a single time. Antigen: not known. This specimen belongs to a study of cytomegalovirus exposure and HLA in healthy donors. V lost 3 bases to trimming and J lost 3 bases; unmatched junction nucleotides: 5. CDR1 and CDR2 (germline): MDHEN, SYDVKM. The CDR3 is 14 residues long. Researchers ran the PCR with 60 Vbeta and 13 Jbeta primers. Data came from immunoSEQ multiplex PCR; TCRdb stores just in-frame clones and leaves some out. The table includes about 190,000 clones, more than 60% detected once. Study-level results: In vitro testing confirmed a few CMV-associated chains as specific for CMV antigens. The productive fraction for most TCR beta V segments was about 87% or about 30% in an earlier analysis.

Despite likely unrecorded immune exposures, the donors were nominally healthy at the time of sampling. This chain joins TRBV28 and TRBJ2-7; 7 positions agree with TRBD1. This receptor was obtained from a woman in her twenties or thirties in good health and CMV-seropositive. Sequencing was performed on PBMCs. The CDR3 sequence is CASSFPGQNYEQYF. DNA of the CDR3: TGTGCCAGCAGTTTCCCGGGACAGAACTACGAGCAGTACTTC.